The text below deals with one T cell receptor beta chain. What it recognizes is unknown. This specimen belongs to a study of CD4 T cells in relation to SARS-CoV-2 and coronaviruses. Study-level background: TCR beta CDR3s were sequenced after roughly nine-day antigen culture of PBMCs.

Generated by immunoSEQ multiplex PCR, the TCRdb table keeps only in-frame clones and is missing some. The sample holds some 29,000 clones; 76% are singletons and the top ten take around 15%. The unexposed donors gave CD4+ T cells in about 2011-2018, prior to COVID-19. CD4+ T cells were isolated from the cells after 10 days of culture. Trimming cost V 8 bases and J 7 bases; bases outside gene matches: 13. CDR1 and CDR2 from the germline V gene are SEHNR and FQNEAQ (reference sequence). This CDR3 spans 14 amino acids. Sequenced input: CD4+ T cells from PBMCs, cultured in vitro. The sequence was obtained from a human donor in good health. The V and J genes are TRBV7-9 and TRBJ2-5, with TRBD2 identical over 7 bases. CDR3 in DNA: TGTGCCAGCGTGGGGGACTACCGGGGCGGGACCCAGTACTTC. Translating gives CASVGDYRGGTQYF.